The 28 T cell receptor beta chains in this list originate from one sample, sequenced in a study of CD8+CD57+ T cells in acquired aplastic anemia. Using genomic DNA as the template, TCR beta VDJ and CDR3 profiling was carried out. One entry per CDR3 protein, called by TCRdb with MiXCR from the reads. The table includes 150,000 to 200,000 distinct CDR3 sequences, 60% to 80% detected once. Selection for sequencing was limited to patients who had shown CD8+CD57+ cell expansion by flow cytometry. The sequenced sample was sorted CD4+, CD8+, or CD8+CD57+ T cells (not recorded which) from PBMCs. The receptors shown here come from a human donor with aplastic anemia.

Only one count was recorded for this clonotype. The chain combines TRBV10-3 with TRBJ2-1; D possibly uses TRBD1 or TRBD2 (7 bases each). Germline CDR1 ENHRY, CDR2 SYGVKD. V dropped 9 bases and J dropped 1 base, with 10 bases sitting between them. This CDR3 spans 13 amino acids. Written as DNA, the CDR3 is TGTGCCATTCAGGGGGGGTCCTACAATGAGCAGTTCTTC. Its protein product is CAIQGGSYNEQFF.

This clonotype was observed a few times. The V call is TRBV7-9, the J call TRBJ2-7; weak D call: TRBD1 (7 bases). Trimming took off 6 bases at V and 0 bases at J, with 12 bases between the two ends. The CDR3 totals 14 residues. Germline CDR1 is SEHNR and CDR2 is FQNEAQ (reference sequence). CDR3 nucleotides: TGTGCCAGCAGTGGCGGGACAGTCTCCTACGAGCAGTACTTC. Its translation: CASSGGTVSYEQYF.

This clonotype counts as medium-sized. In DNA, the CDR3 is TGTGCCAGCAGTTCTCCACCGGGACAGGGGGCCCATGAGCAGTTCTTC. It yields the protein CASSSPPGQGAHEQFF. J is TRBJ2-1 and V is TRBV6-5; 12 positions agree with TRBD1. This CDR3 is built from 16 residues. The V gene end was trimmed by 4 bases and the J gene end by 8 bases; junction bases not matched to a gene: 9. Looked up from germline, CDR1 is MNHEY and CDR2 is SVGAGI.

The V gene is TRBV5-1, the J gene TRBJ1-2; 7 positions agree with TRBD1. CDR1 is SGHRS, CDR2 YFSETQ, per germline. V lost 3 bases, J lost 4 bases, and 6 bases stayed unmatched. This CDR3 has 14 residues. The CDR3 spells CASSSGRDSYGYTF. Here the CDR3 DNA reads TGCGCCAGCAGCTCGGGGAGGGACAGCTATGGCTACACCTTC.

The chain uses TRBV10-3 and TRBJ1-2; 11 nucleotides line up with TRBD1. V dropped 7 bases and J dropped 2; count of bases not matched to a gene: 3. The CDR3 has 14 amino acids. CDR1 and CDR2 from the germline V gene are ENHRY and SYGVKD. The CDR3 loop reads CAINRDRGNYGYTF. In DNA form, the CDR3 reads TGTGCCATCAACCGGGACAGGGGGAACTATGGCTACACCTTC.

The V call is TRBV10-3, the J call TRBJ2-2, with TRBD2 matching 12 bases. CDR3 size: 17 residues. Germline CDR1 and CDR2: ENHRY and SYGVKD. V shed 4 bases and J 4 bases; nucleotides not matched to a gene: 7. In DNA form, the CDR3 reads TGTGCCATCAGTGGAAGCCCGGGACTAGCGGGCACCGGGGAGCTGTTTTTT. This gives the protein CAISGSPGLAGTGELFF.

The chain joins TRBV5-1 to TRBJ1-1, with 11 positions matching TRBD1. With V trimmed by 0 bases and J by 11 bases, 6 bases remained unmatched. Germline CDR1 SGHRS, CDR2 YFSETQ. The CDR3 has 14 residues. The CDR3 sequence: CASSLGTGGDDAFF. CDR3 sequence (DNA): TGCGCCAGCAGCTTGGGGACAGGGGGCGATGATGCTTTCTTT.

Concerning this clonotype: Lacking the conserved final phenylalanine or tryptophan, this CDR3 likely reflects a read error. CDR3 region: CSARYSDTQYL. CDR3 DNA sequence: TGCAGTGCTAGATATTCTGATACGCAGTATCTT. The J gene is TRBJ2-3, the V gene TRBV20-1; D not resolved. V was clipped by 2 bases and J by 6 bases, with 6 bases between them. CDR3 length: 11 amino acids. Germline V gene lookup returns CDR1 DFQATT and CDR2 SNEGSKA (reference sequence).

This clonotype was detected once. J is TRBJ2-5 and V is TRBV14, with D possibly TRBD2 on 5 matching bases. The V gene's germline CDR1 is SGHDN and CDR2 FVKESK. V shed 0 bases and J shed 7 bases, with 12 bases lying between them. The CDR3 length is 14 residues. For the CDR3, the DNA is TGTGCCAGCAGCCAAGAGGTAGCGTCTAGGACCCAGTACTTC. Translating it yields CASSQEVASRTQYF.

CDR3: CASSLVLAGGGETQYF. The CDR3 coding sequence is TGTGCCAGCAGCTTAGTACTAGCGGGAGGCGGAGAGACCCAGTACTTC. The rearrangement joins TRBV11-2 to TRBJ2-5, with TRBD2 matching over 12 bases. V trimming: 1 base; J trimming: 4 bases; junction bases outside the gene matches: 4. CDR3 length: 16 residues. Germline V CDR1 and CDR2: SGHAT, FQNNGV. Full variable domain (missing parts from reference TRBV11-2 and TRBJ2-5): EAGVAQSPRYKIIEKRQSVAFWCNPISGHATLYWYQQILGQGPKLLIQFQNNGVVDDSQLPKDRFSAERLKGVDSTLKIQPAKLEDSAVYLCASSLVLAGGGETQYFGPGTRLLVL.

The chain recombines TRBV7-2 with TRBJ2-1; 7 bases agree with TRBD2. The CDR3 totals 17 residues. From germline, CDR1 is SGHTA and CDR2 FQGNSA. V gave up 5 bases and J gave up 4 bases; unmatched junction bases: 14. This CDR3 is CASSPGSLALGYNEQFF. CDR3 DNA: TGTGCCAGCAGCCCAGGGTCACTAGCGTTGGGTTACAATGAGCAGTTCTTC.

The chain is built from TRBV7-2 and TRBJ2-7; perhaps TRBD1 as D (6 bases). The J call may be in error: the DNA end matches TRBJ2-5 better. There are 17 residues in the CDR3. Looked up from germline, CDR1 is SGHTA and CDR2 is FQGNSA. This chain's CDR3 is CASSLVSGALGEETQYF. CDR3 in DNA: TGTGCCAGCAGCTTAGTTTCAGGGGCTTTAGGAGAAGAGACCCAGTACTTC.

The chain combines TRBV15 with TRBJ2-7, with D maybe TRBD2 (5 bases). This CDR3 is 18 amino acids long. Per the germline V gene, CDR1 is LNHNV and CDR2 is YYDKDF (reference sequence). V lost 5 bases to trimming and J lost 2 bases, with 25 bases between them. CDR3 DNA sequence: TGTGCCACCAGCGAGGACTTTTTGGCAGCAAACATAGCCTACGAGCAGTACTTC. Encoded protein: CATSEDFLAANIAYEQYF.

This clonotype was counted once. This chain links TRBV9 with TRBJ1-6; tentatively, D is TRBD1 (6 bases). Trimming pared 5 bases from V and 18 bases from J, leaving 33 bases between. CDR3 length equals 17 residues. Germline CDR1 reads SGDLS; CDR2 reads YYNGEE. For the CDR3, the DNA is TGTGCCAGCAGGCGTAGCGCGGGGGCATGGGTTCGTTCAAGTAGCCACTTT. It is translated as CASRRSAGAWVRSSSHF.

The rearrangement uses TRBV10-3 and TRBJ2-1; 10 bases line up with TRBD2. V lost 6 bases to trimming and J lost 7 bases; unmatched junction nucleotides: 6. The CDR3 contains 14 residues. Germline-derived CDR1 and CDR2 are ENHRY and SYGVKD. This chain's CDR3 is CAISDGLADNEQFF. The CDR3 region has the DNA TGTGCCATCAGCGACGGACTAGCGGATAATGAGCAGTTCTTC.

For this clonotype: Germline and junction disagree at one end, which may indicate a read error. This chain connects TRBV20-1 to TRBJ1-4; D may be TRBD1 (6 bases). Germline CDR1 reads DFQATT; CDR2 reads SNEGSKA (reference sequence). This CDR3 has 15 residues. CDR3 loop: CSAREPKGGDEKLFF. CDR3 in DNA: TGCAGTGCTAGAGAACCCAAGGGGGGCGATGAAAAACTGTTTTTC.

CDR3 loop: CASSLEPIQPQHF. Here the CDR3 DNA reads TGTGCCAGCAGCTTAGAGCCTATTCAGCCCCAGCATTTT. The chain is built from TRBV7-8 and TRBJ1-5; D call uncertain. The CDR3 sequence is 13 residues long. Germline lookup yields CDR1 SGHVS and CDR2 FQNEAQ. Deletions cut 1 base from V and 6 bases from J, with 7 bases between.

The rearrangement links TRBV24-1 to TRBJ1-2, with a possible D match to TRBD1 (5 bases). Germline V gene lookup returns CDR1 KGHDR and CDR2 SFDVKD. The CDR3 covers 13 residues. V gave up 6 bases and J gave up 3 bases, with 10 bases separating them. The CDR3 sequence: CATSRGRDYGYTF. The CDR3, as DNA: TGTGCCACCAGTAGGGGCCGGGACTATGGCTACACCTTC.

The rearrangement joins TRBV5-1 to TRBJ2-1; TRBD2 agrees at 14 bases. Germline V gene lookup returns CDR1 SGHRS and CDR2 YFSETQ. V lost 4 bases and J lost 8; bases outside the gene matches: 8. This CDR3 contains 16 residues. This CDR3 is CASSLGLAGVRDEQFF. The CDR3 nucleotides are TGCGCCAGCAGCCTGGGACTAGCGGGAGTTCGAGATGAGCAGTTCTTC.

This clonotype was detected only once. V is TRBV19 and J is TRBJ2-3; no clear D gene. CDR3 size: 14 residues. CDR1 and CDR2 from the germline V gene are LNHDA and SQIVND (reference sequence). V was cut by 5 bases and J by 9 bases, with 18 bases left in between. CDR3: CASSLPSGPITQYF. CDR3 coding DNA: TGTGCCAGTAGTCTTCCCTCGGGCCCCATCACGCAGTATTTT.

CDR3 sequence (DNA): TGTGCCAGCAGCTTGACAGGGGACGGTCAGCCCCAGCATTTT. Its protein is CASSLTGDGQPQHF. This chain connects TRBV7-2 to TRBJ1-5, with 8 bases identical to TRBD1. Germline V CDR1 and CDR2: SGHTA, FQGNSA. The V segment lost 3 bases and the J segment 6 bases; nucleotides outside the gene matches: 4. CDR3 length equals 14 residues.

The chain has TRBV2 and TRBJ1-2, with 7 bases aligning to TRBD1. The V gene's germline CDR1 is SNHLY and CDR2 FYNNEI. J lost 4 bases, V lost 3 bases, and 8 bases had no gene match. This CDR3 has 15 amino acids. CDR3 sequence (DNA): TGTGCCAGCAGTGAGGGACAGCCTCAGCTCTATGGCTACACCTTC. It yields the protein CASSEGQPQLYGYTF.

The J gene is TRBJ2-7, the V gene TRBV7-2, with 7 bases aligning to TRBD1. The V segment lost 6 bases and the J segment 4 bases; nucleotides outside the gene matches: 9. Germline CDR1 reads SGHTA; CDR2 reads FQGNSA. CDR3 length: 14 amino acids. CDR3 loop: CASSYPTGLYEQYF. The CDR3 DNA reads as TGTGCCAGCAGTTATCCGACAGGGTTATACGAGCAGTACTTC.

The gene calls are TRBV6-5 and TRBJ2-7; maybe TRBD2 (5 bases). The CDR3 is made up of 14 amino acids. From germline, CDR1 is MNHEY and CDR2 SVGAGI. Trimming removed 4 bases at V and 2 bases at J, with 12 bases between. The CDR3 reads CASSCHGKTYEQYF. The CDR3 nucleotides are TGTGCCAGCAGTTGCCACGGGAAGACCTACGAGCAGTACTTC.

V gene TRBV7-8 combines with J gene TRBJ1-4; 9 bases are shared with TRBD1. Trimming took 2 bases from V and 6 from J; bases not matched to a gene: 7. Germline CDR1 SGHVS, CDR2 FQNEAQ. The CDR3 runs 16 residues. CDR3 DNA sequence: TGTGCCAGCAGCTTAATGACGGGACAGGGTGATGAAAAACTGTTTTTT. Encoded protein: CASSLMTGQGDEKLFF.

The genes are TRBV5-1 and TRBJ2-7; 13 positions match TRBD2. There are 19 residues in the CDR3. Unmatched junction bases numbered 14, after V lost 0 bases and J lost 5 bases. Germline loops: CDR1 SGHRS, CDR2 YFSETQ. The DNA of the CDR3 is TGCGCCAGCAGCTTGGTGGGACTAGCGGGACCGTCTATCCAACACGAGCAGTACTTC. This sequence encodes CASSLVGLAGPSIQHEQYF.

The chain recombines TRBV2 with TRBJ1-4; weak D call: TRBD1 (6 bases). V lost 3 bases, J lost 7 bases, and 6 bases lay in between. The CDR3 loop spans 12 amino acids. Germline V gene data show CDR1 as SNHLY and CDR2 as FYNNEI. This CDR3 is CASSEGAEKLFF. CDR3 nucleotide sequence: TGTGCCAGCAGTGAGGGGGCTGAAAAACTGTTTTTT.

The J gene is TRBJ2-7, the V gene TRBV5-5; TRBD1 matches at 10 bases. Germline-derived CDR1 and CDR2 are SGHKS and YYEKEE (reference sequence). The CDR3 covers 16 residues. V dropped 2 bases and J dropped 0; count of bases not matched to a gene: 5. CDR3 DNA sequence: TGTGCCAGCAGCTTAGGACAGGGGGGGTCCTCCTACGAGCAGTACTTC. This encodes CASSLGQGGSSYEQYF.